This T cell receptor (beta chain) derives from a study of cytomegalovirus exposure and HLA in healthy donors. Study conclusions and caveats: Cytomegalovirus association was assigned to 170 or so TCR beta chains. While the bulk of TCR sequences proved rare, some public TCRs turned up in many donors. Diagnosis of cytomegalovirus status made by the classifier reportedly showed high specificity and sensitivity.

The CDR3 consists of 13 residues. In germline, CDR1 is GTSNPN, CDR2 SVGIG (reference sequence). V lost 4 bases and J lost 4; bases outside the gene matches: 6. Some clones are missing from TCRdb's copy, which holds only in-frame ones; the method was immunoSEQ multiplex PCR. The sample includes some 230,000 clones, 85% to 95% of them seen just once. In regard to this clone: Its antigen is unknown.

This clonotype was sampled from a young woman in good health and CMV-seronegative. This chain joins TRBV30 and TRBJ1-1, with 7 bases fitting TRBD1. The sample comprised PBMCs. CDR3 sequence: CAWKLRQGTEAFF. In DNA, the CDR3 is TGTGCCTGGAAACTCCGACAGGGCACTGAAGCTTTCTTT. The full variable domain, completed using reference TRBV30 and TRBJ1-1, is SQTIHQWPATLVQPVGSPLSLECTVEGTSNPNLYWYRQAAGRGLQLLFYSVGIGQISSEVPQNLSASRPQDRQFILSSKKLLLSDSGFYLCAWKLRQGTEAFFGQGTRLTVV.